This entry lists 9 T cell receptor beta chains sequenced from one sample in a study of T-cell memory formation after mild COVID-19. TCRdb analysed the 5' RACE reads with MiXCR anew, one entry per CDR3 protein. The sample carries around 300,000 distinct CDR3 sequences, around 15% recorded once. What was sequenced was PBMCs or a T cell subset sorted from them (not recorded which). The source is a man aged 18 to 29 who had mild COVID-19 (a few samples of this study predate the infection). Cell type and time point are not known.

This clonotype was picked up many times. The chain links TRBV4-2 to TRBJ2-7; tentatively, D is TRBD1 or TRBD2 (6 bases each). The germline V gene has CDR1 LGHNA and CDR2 YNFKEQ. Trimming took off 1 base at V and 1 base at J, with 11 bases between the two ends. The length of the CDR3 is 15 residues. CDR3 coding DNA: TGTGCCAGCAGCCAAGTTTGGGGGGCATCCTACGAGCAGTACTTC. Translation gives CASSQVWGASYEQYF.

This clonotype was counted ten times or more. V is TRBV20-1 and J is TRBJ2-5, with D tentatively TRBD2 (6 bases). The CDR3 runs 14 residues. Germline V gene lookup returns CDR1 DFQATT and CDR2 SNEGSKA (reference sequence). V was cut by 6 bases and J by 5 bases, with 19 bases left in between. The CDR3 loop reads CSATRLEGTETQYF. For the CDR3, the DNA is TGCAGTGCCACACGACTAGAGGGGACGGAGACCCAGTACTTC.

This clonotype was seen only a few times. V is TRBV7-3 and J is TRBJ1-5; weak D call: TRBD1 (5 bases). There are 17 residues in the CDR3. CDR1 is SGHTA, CDR2 FQGTGA, per germline. The germline V and J ends were trimmed by 4 bases and 4 bases, with 20 bases remaining between them. CDR3 protein: CASSSRSLRVGNQPQHF. Here the CDR3 DNA reads TGTGCCAGCAGCTCCCGTTCCCTCAGGGTTGGGAATCAGCCCCAGCATTTT.

This sequence joins TRBV4-1 and TRBJ2-3; D gene ambiguous. Deletions cut 1 base from V and 5 bases from J, with 13 bases between. This CDR3 spans 15 amino acids. Germline V gene sequence: CDR1 MGHRA, CDR2 YSYEKL. The CDR3 protein is CASSQGRVFLDTQYF. The CDR3 nucleotides read TGCGCCAGCAGCCAAGGAAGGGTCTTTCTAGATACGCAGTATTTT.

This clonotype was seen only a few times. J is TRBJ1-6 and V is TRBV27, with 11 bases lining up with TRBD1. CDR1 is MNHEY, CDR2 SMNVEV, per germline (reference sequence). The CDR3 consists of 15 residues. Germline trimming cut 0 bases from V and 10 bases from J; bases unmatched to any gene: 2. The chain's CDR3 is CASSLSRTGGSPLHF. CDR3 nucleotides: TGTGCCAGCAGTTTATCCCGGACAGGGGGCTCACCCCTCCACTTT.

This clonotype appeared a few times. This chain connects TRBV4-1 to TRBJ2-7; TRBD2 agrees at 10 bases. The CDR3 loop spans 15 amino acids. Losses at the gene ends were 0 bases for V and 4 bases for J; bases not matched to a gene: 3. The germline V gene has CDR1 MGHRA and CDR2 YSYEKL. The CDR3 region is CASSQESGGVYEQYF. Here the CDR3 DNA reads TGCGCCAGCAGCCAAGAAAGCGGGGGGGTATACGAGCAGTACTTC.

J is TRBJ1-6 and V is TRBV10-3, with a tentative D call TRBD1 (6 bases). CDR1 ENHRY and CDR2 SYGVKD come from the germline V gene. The CDR3 runs to 15 residues. Between the trimmed V and J ends, which lost 6 bases and 8 bases, there was a span of 17 bases. The CDR3 region has the DNA TGTGCCATCAGCGACGAACAGGGTCTTGATTCACCCCTCCACTTT. This sequence encodes CAISDEQGLDSPLHF.

The chain is built from TRBV12-3 or TRBV12-4 and TRBJ2-5; possible D gene TRBD1, 6 bases. V was cut by 5 bases and J by 3 bases, with 10 bases left in between. The CDR3 covers 13 residues. The CDR3 loop is CASSRGQKETQYF. The CDR3 region has the DNA TGTGCCAGCAGTCGAGGACAGAAAGAGACCCAGTACTTC.

There are a few counts of this clonotype. The rearrangement uses TRBV5-1 and TRBJ2-1, with 7 bases matching TRBD2. V was clipped by 4 bases and J by 3 bases; unmatched bases: 10. The CDR3 has 16 residues. Germline loops: CDR1 SGHRS, CDR2 YFSETQ. CDR3 loop: CASSPGRGTGYNEQFF. CDR3 DNA sequence: TGCGCCAGCAGCCCAGGGAGGGGAACTGGCTACAATGAGCAGTTCTTC.